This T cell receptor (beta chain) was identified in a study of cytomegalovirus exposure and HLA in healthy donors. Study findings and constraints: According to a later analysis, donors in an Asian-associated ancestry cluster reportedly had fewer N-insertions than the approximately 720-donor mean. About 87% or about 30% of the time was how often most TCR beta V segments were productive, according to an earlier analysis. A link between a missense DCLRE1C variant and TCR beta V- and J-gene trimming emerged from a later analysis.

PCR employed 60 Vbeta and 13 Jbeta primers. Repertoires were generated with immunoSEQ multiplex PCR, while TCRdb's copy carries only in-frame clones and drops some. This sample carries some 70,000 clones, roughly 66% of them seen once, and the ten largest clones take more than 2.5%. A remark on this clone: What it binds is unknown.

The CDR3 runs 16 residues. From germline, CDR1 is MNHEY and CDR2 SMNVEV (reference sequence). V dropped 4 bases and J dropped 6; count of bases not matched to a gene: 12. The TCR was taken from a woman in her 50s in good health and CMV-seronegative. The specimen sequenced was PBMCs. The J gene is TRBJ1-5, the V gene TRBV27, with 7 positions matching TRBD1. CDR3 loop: CASSYGTGVSGQPQHF. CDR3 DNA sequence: TGTGCCAGCAGTTACGGAACAGGGGTTTCGGGTCAGCCCCAGCATTTT.